This TCR beta chain was documented in a study of blood T cell repertoires in COVID-19. Trimming cost V 4 bases and J 8 bases; bases outside gene matches: 15. The length of the CDR3 is 17 residues. Germline V gene sequence: CDR1 MGHRA, CDR2 YSYEKL. Repertoires were generated with immunoSEQ multiplex PCR, while TCRdb's copy carries only in-frame clones and drops some. The table shows around 230,000 clones, with about four fifths occurring only once. Sequenced: peripheral blood. This clonotype was obtained from a woman aged 80 or over with acute or convalescent COVID-19. This chain uses TRBV4-1 with TRBJ2-1, with 9 nucleotides matching TRBD2. The CDR3 loop reads CASSLGVTSGRIYEQFF. The DNA for the CDR3 is TGCGCCAGCAGCCTAGGGGTAACTAGCGGGCGTATCTATGAGCAGTTCTTC.